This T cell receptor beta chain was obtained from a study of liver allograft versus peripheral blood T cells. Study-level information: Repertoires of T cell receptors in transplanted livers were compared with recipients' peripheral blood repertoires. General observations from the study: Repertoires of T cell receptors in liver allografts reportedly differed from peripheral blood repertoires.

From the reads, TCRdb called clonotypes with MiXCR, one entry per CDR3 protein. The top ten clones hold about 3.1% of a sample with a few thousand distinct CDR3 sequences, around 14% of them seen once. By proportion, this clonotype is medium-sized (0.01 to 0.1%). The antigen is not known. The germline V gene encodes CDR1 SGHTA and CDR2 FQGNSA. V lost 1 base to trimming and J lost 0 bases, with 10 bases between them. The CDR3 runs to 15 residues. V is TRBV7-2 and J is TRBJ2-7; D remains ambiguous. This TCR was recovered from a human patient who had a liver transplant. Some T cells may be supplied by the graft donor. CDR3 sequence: CASSLVWSSSYEQYF. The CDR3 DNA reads TGTGCCAGCAGCTTAGTCTGGTCGAGCTCCTACGAGCAGTACTTC.